The clone carrying this TCR beta chain is a singleton in its sample. The CDR3 runs 15 residues. Per germline, CDR1 LNHDA and CDR2 SQIVND (reference sequence). V was shortened by 5 bases and J by 2 bases, with 14 bases between the two germline ends. Repertoires were generated with immunoSEQ multiplex PCR, while TCRdb's copy carries only in-frame clones and drops some. Among roughly 250,000 clones listed, approximately 79% were seen once. This specimen belongs to a study of blood T cell repertoires in COVID-19. This TCR came from a woman aged 40 to 50 with active or convalescent COVID-19. This sequence joins TRBV19 and TRBJ2-3, with a weak D call TRBD2 (6 bases). The sample taken for sequencing was peripheral blood. CDR3 sequence: CASSGGTPITDTQYF. The CDR3 nucleotides are TGTGCCAGTAGTGGCGGGACTCCCATCACAGATACGCAGTATTTT.